Detailed here is one T cell receptor beta chain. Which antigen it targets is not known. Per-base qualities were not stored, and no clone one base away is much larger. Including cysteine and phenylalanine, the CDR3 has 15 amino acids. Only CDR3 DNA remains: 45 bases, in frame from the first base. V is cut by 5 bases and J by 2 bases, and the space between the germline ends is 14 bases. CDR1 and CDR2 are drawn from the germline V gene: SGHAT, FQNNGV. This sample is drawn from a study of long-term antiretroviral therapy in people with HIV (dated by TCRdb to the early 2020s). For the study in its entirety: The earliest samples were collected roughly a decade before the 2015 WHO recommendation for immediate ART, at a time when ART was usually postponed until CD4 counts fell. This retrospective serial study examined whether starting ART and sustained HIV suppression were associated with changes in the composition and diversity of the TRB repertoire in peripheral blood. From some 27 adults with confirmed HIV infection, the cohort provided fewer than 200 cryopreserved PBMC samples, gathered serially across a mean of about six years (range 1-12). Of the approximately 32 participants with HIV, ten to eleven were female. No cross-contamination during QIAcube processing was shown when test extractions of a monoclonal T-cell line were performed alongside around 30 polyclonal samples.

Participants were included only if at least one PBMC sample before ART initiation and at least two post-ART samples were available. All participants with HIV were treated in the United States of America. Before DNA extraction, cryopreserved samples containing roughly 1-10 million PBMC were thawed and washed. At the time of the earliest PBMC sample, participants with HIV were aged between roughly 20 and 54 years. PBMC samples from each participant spanned 1-4 timepoints before ART initiation and 2-8 timepoints after ART initiation, with a median of 7 samples. For every participant, serial HIV viral load, CD4+ T-cell count, ART history and demographic data were obtained. Using a Qiagen kit on a QIAcube, genomic DNA was extracted from unsorted PBMC, with samples processed in batches of 12. The immunoSEQ hsTCRB v3.0 assay was used at survey level resolution to sequence the TRB variable region. TRB sequencing targeted a depth of about 40,000-50,000 T-cell genomes per sample. Pooled TRB libraries were sequenced on an Illumina MiSeq with a v3 150-cycle kit. In the source study's methods: Repertoire analysis was performed in R inside a reproducible Nextflow workflow that covered QC, data transformation and analysis. LymphoSeq2, an R package for AIRR-Seq data exploration, was used to implement custom analyses. A few samples that yielded fewer than 5000 total TRB sequences were excluded, so that 200 or so HIV repertoires were analyzed. Among the 188 retained HIV repertoires, about 57 were collected before ART initiation and approximately 130 were collected after ART initiation. Repertoires were downsampled to 5000 TRB nucleotide sequences, with summary statistics averaged over 100 downsampling iterations. Only TRB sequences with CDR3 regions of at least seven amino acids were retained for analysis. Two measures captured diversity: a Shannon entropy-derived clonality score and the Gini coefficient. In the repertoire networks, any two of the top 5000 CDR3 amino acid sequences were linked whenever the two sequences differed by an edit distance of one. GLIPH2 predicted antigen specificity groups and MHC restriction for TRB CDR3 amino acid sequences. To flag known CMV, EBV, HIV or tissue antigen associations, CDR3 amino acid sequences were matched against VDJdb and McPAS-TCR. Pre-ART, post-ART and control groups were compared with Wilcoxon signed-rank tests and Holm-Bonferroni correction. Sourced from immuneACCESS, this table was stored by TCRdb with only in-frame sequences that have V and J called. A share of the clones is absent; for the studies checked, an unresolved V gene accounts for under half, and the remainder has no known explanation. The DNA gave D and trimming, while V, J and clone size come from that table. The sample table holds 38,000 or so clones, of which 75% to 90% were seen once. The top ten clonotypes cover around 5% of the sample.

Study-level results and caveats: At every time point, the repertoire was dominated by expanded TRB clones first identified before ART initiation, although this dominance fluctuated and, in many PLHIV, declined after ART. Since PBMC availability was limited, sequencing covered only the TCR beta chain, with no alpha chain pairing. ART initiation was associated with a significant increase in TRB diversity, but diversity stayed significantly below transplant donor controls even after long-term ART. Compared with controls, HIV repertoires had narrower CDR3 length ranges, and the network structure pointed to an antigen-experienced repertoire that shifted only slightly toward naive after ART. The samples span the years 2004 to 2017, and the ART regimens used may be less effective than current regimens. Because pre-ART samples had limited cell numbers, profiling was done on unsorted PBMC rather than on sorted CD4+ and CD8+ T cells. Inferences about post-ART repertoire changes were limited because no data were available on ART adherence, viral resistance or therapy changes.

Rearrangement joined TRBV11-2 to TRBJ2-3; the D segment is perhaps TRBD1 or TRBD2, each sharing 5 matched bases. Sample: unsorted PBMCs, taken 1.5 years after starting antiretroviral therapy. The source is a man younger than 35 with HIV. The sequenced DNA is TGTGCCAGCAGCCGGACGGGGCCCGACACAGATACGCAGTATTTT. Its translation is CASSRTGPDTDTQYF.